These 20 T cell receptor beta chains came from one sample sequenced in a study of blood T cell repertoires in COVID-19. Produced via immunoSEQ multiplex PCR; TCRdb's table is partial and in-frame only. The table shows about 120,000 clones, with 77% occurring only once. Specimen: peripheral blood. These TCRs come from a human donor in a cohort sampled during active COVID-19.

V usage is TRBV29-1 and J usage is TRBJ1-2; 7 bases agree with TRBD1. Germline values: CDR1 SQVTM, CDR2 ANQGSEA. The J segment lost 3 bases and the V segment lost 0 bases, leaving 16 bases of the junction unmatched. The CDR3 contains 18 residues. The CDR3 DNA reads as TGCAGCGTTGAAGATCGTCGACAGGGAAGTTTTAGGGACTATGGCTACACCTTC. It encodes CSVEDRRQGSFRDYGYTF. Together with reference TRBV29-1 and TRBJ1-2, the CDR3 gives the full variable domain: SAVISQKPSRDICQRGTSLTIQCQVDSQVTMMFWYRQQPGQSLTLIATANQGSEATYESGFVIDKFPISRPNLTFSTLTVSNMSPEDSSIYLCSVEDRRQGSFRDYGYTFGSGTRLTVV.

This chain uses TRBV6-5 with TRBJ1-5; D remains unclear. The CDR3 runs 13 residues. Trimming removed 7 bases at V and 0 bases at J, with 7 bases between. The germline CDR1 and CDR2 sequences are MNHEY and SVGAGI. CDR3 bases: TGTGCCAGCACCAGTTATAGCAATCAGCCCCAGCATTTT. Translated: CASTSYSNQPQHF.

This clone was picked up one time. The chain links TRBV4-2 to TRBJ2-7; the match to TRBD2 covers 8 bases. The V gene end was trimmed by 5 bases and the J gene end by 5 bases; junction bases not matched to a gene: 5. The CDR3 contains 13 residues. CDR1 and CDR2 from the germline V gene are LGHNA and YNFKEQ. The CDR3 reads CASSEAGDDEQYF. The CDR3 DNA sequence: TGTGCCAGCAGCGAAGCGGGAGACGACGAGCAGTACTTC.

The chain couples TRBV19 to TRBJ2-7, with 9 positions matching TRBD1. The CDR3 loop spans 15 amino acids. J lost 4 bases, V lost 3 bases, and 7 bases had no gene match. The germline CDR1 and CDR2 sequences are LNHDA and SQIVND (reference sequence). The DNA for the CDR3 is TGTGCCAGTAGTATGGGACAGGGCCTTTGGTACGAGCAGTACTTC. Translating gives CASSMGQGLWYEQYF. Based on the CDR3 plus reference TRBV19 and TRBJ2-7, the full variable domain is DGGITQSPKYLFRKEGQNVTLSCEQNLNHDAMYWYRQDPGQGLRLIYYSQIVNDFQKGDIAEGYSVSREKKESFPLTVTSAQKNPTAFYLCASSMGQGLWYEQYFGPGTRLTVT.

This clone was seen a few times. This chain connects TRBV19 to TRBJ1-5, with 7 bases lining up with TRBD1. The trim removed 7 bases at V and 0 bases at J, leaving 6 bases unmatched. Germline assignment: CDR1 LNHDA and CDR2 SQIVND (reference sequence). This CDR3 region has 15 residues. This CDR3 reads CASTRDSHSNQPQHF. DNA of the CDR3: TGTGCCAGTACCCGGGACAGCCATAGCAATCAGCCCCAGCATTTT.

J is TRBJ2-7 and V is TRBV12-3 or TRBV12-4, with 7 bases that match TRBD1. V lost 2 bases and J lost 2; bases outside the gene matches: 0. The CDR3 length is 13 residues. DNA of the CDR3: TGTGCCAGCAGTTTAACAGGGGCCTACGAGCAGTACTTC. Residues: CASSLTGAYEQYF.

This chain links TRBV12-3 or TRBV12-4 with TRBJ1-2, with D possibly TRBD1 on 5 matching bases. The V gene lost 3 bases and the J gene lost 7 bases, with 12 bases spanning the gap. CDR3 length equals 13 residues. The CDR3 loop is CASSFGGSGGYTF. The CDR3, as DNA: TGTGCCAGCAGTTTTGGGGGGAGCGGTGGCTACACCTTC.

This clone was recorded once. The chain couples TRBV5-1 to TRBJ2-7; D not certain. Germline-derived CDR1 and CDR2 are SGHRS and YFSETQ. The CDR3 contains 13 residues. V was clipped by 5 bases and J by 2 bases, with 11 bases between them. The chain's CDR3 is CASRHTVAYEQYF. In nucleotides, the CDR3 is TGCGCCAGCAGGCACACAGTAGCCTACGAGCAGTACTTC.

This clone was counted only a few times. The chain recombines TRBV30 with TRBJ1-5; D is unclear. V lost 0 bases to trimming and J lost 5 bases, with 8 bases between them. There are 13 residues in the CDR3. The germline V gene encodes CDR1 GTSNPN and CDR2 SVGIG (reference sequence). The CDR3 loop is CAWSVHADQPQHF. CDR3 nucleotides: TGTGCCTGGAGTGTACACGCCGATCAGCCCCAGCATTTT.

The table lists this clone with a count of one. CDR3 bases: TGTGCCACCTCACCGACAGTGAACACTGAAGCTTTCTTT. It translates to CATSPTVNTEAFF. J is TRBJ1-1 and V is TRBV12-3 or TRBV12-4; a possible D gene is TRBD1 (5 bases). Trimming removed 10 bases from V and 0 bases from J, with 12 bases in between. This CDR3 comprises 13 residues.

The chain links TRBV11-3 to TRBJ2-7; no clear D gene. The CDR3 has 13 residues. V dropped 5 bases and J dropped 2 bases, with 10 bases sitting between them. In germline, CDR1 is SGHNT, CDR2 YENEEA. The CDR3 DNA sequence: TGTGCCAGCAGCCCGAGGCTGACCTACGAGCAGTACTTC. Amino acids: CASSPRLTYEQYF.

V usage is TRBV4-1 and J usage is TRBJ2-1, with D possibly being TRBD1 (5 bases). Per germline, CDR1 MGHRA and CDR2 YSYEKL. The CDR3 has 15 amino acids. The V end lost 0 bases, the J end lost 8 bases, and 14 bases lay between the germline ends. This CDR3 is CASSQEARARDEQFF. For the CDR3, the DNA is TGCGCCAGCAGCCAAGAAGCCAGGGCCCGGGATGAGCAGTTCTTC.

The rearrangement joins TRBV7-6 to TRBJ1-1; 8 bases match TRBD1. The CDR3 sequence is 15 residues long. Germline CDR1 reads SGHVS; CDR2 reads FNYEAQ. With 5 bases clipped from V and 1 base from J, the junction kept 6 bases outside the gene matches. This CDR3 is CASSRGTGGNTEAFF. The CDR3 DNA reads TGTGCCAGCAGCCGCGGGACAGGCGGGAACACTGAAGCTTTCTTT.

This chain connects TRBV6-5 to TRBJ1-6, with 7 bases identical to TRBD1. Germline assignment: CDR1 MNHEY and CDR2 SVGAGI. The ends lost 6 bases at V and 6 bases at J; junction bases unmatched: 8. The CDR3 is made up of 15 amino acids. This chain's CDR3 is CASSLRDRANSPLHF. In DNA form, the CDR3 reads TGTGCCAGCAGCTTAAGAGACAGGGCTAATTCACCCCTCCACTTT.

The chain's CDR3 is CACNRDGDEQYF. The CDR3 nucleotides are TGTGCCTGCAACCGGGATGGGGACGAGCAGTACTTC. The chain uses TRBV11-2 and TRBJ2-7; D is possibly TRBD2 (5 bases). This CDR3 comprises 12 residues. V lost 11 bases, J lost 5 bases, and 16 bases lay in between. Germline V gene data show CDR1 as SGHAT and CDR2 as FQNNGV.

The chain is built from TRBV27 and TRBJ1-2, with 9 nucleotides matching TRBD1. Germline V gene sequence: CDR1 MNHEY, CDR2 SMNVEV (reference sequence). The CDR3 is 12 amino acids. The junction had 3 bases not matched to a gene; V was cut back by 10 bases and J by 3 bases. CDR3 in amino acids: CATGQGHYGYTF. The CDR3 DNA follows: TGTGCCACCGGACAGGGGCACTATGGCTACACCTTC.

The V and J genes are TRBV6-5 and TRBJ2-7, with 8 bases that match TRBD2. Germline lookup yields CDR1 MNHEY and CDR2 SVGAGI. This CDR3 has 15 residues. V was clipped by 3 bases and J by 7 bases; unmatched bases: 11. CDR3 DNA sequence: TGTGCCAGCAGTTATTACGGGAGGGCCGGAGGGGAGCAGTACTTC. As protein: CASSYYGRAGGEQYF.

This chain links TRBV4-1 with TRBJ1-5; maybe TRBD1 (5 bases). Germline lookup yields CDR1 MGHRA and CDR2 YSYEKL. The CDR3 totals 15 residues. Trimming shortened V by 0 bases and J by 3 bases, and 9 bases separated the two germline ends. The CDR3 bases are TGCGCCAGCAGCCAAGAGGGGGGAATCAATCAGCCCCAGCATTTT. This sequence encodes CASSQEGGINQPQHF.

The V and J genes are TRBV6-2 or TRBV6-3 and TRBJ1-6, with D unresolved. V was shortened by 4 bases and J by 5 bases, with 15 bases between the two germline ends. The germline V gene encodes CDR1 MNHEY and CDR2 SVGEGT. The CDR3 runs 16 residues. This CDR3 reads CASSSTRQANNSPLHF. The CDR3 coding sequence is TGTGCCAGCAGTTCCACCAGGCAGGCTAATAATTCACCCCTCCACTTT.

The V call is TRBV7-6, the J call TRBJ1-5; possible D gene TRBD1, 5 bases. Germline V gene lookup returns CDR1 SGHVS and CDR2 FNYEAQ. CDR3 length: 16 amino acids. Between the trimmed V and J ends, which lost 1 base and 0 bases, there was a span of 10 bases. The CDR3 region has the DNA TGTGCCAGCAGCTTAGGGGCAGGGTCTAGCAATCAGCCCCAGCATTTT. It is translated as CASSLGAGSSNQPQHF.